This TCR beta chain was sequenced in a study of blood T cell repertoires in COVID-19. Across the study: Nucleic acid was either cDNA or gDNA, and it came from T cells, B-cell-depleted T cells, or PBMCs.

Assay: immunoSEQ multiplex PCR; the TCRdb copy retains only in-frame clones and omits some. The table has 30,000 to 50,000 clones, 80% seen once. Trimming stripped 5 bases from V and 4 bases from J, with 18 bases between. The length of the CDR3 is 16 residues. From germline, CDR1 is SGHAT and CDR2 FQNNGV. The TCR originated in a man older than 75 with active or convalescent COVID-19. Input material: peripheral blood. The J gene is TRBJ1-3, the V gene TRBV11-2; D is ambiguous. The CDR3 coding sequence is TGTGCCAGCAGCACCCACTCACGGACGGGGGGAAACACCATATATTTT. Translation: CASSTHSRTGGNTIYF.